Each of the 16 T cell receptor beta chains below was sequenced from the same sample in a study of T cells after yellow fever vaccination. TCRdb itself ran the 5' RACE reads through MiXCR, one entry per CDR3 protein. The sample has 320,000 or so distinct CDR3 sequences; roughly 7.5% are singletons. Sequencing used PBMCs, obtained roughly seven weeks after the first yellow fever vaccination. The receptor set was obtained from a man younger than 35 who received the YFV17D yellow fever vaccine.

This clonotype was picked up one time. The chain employs TRBV18 and TRBJ1-2; D may be TRBD1 (5 bases). Trimming shortened V by 1 base and J by 8 bases, and 14 bases separated the two germline ends. The CDR3 length is 14 residues. CDR1 and CDR2 from the germline V gene are KGHSH and LQKENI. The CDR3 protein is CASSPLGPGEGYTF. For the CDR3, the DNA is TGTGCCAGCTCACCACTCGGACCGGGGGAAGGCTACACCTTC.

There are many counts of this clonotype. The rearrangement uses TRBV28 and TRBJ2-2, with D perhaps matching TRBD1 (5 bases). This CDR3 region has 12 residues. Germline-derived CDR1 and CDR2 are MDHEN and SYDVKM. V was cut by 3 bases and J by 6 bases, with 5 bases left in between. CDR3 residues: CASSLGPGELFF. CDR3 nucleotide sequence: TGTGCCAGCAGTTTGGGGCCCGGGGAGCTGTTTTTT.

The chain recombines TRBV27 with TRBJ1-5; perhaps TRBD1 as D (5 bases). Trimming stripped 1 base from V and 6 bases from J, with 7 bases between. The CDR3 has 13 residues. Germline V gene sequence: CDR1 MNHEY, CDR2 SMNVEV (reference sequence). In DNA, the CDR3 is TGTGCCAGCAGTTTATGGGGGTCTCAGCCCCAGCATTTT. Its protein is CASSLWGSQPQHF.

This chain links TRBV29-1 with TRBJ1-1, with 9 bases identical to TRBD1. This CDR3 has 17 residues. Germline V gene data show CDR1 as SQVTM and CDR2 as ANQGSEA. V shed 7 bases, J shed 4 bases, and the junction held 19 bases outside the gene matches. CDR3 amino acids: CSEHRGPQSGWSTEAFF. The CDR3 nucleotides read TGCAGCGAGCACAGGGGGCCTCAAAGCGGGTGGAGCACTGAAGCTTTCTTT.

The V gene is TRBV3-1, the J gene TRBJ1-1; TRBD1 aligns across 10 bases. The CDR3 runs to 15 residues. Germline CDR1 and CDR2: LGHDT and YNNKEL (reference sequence). V shed 4 bases and J 11 bases; nucleotides not matched to a gene: 13. The chain's CDR3 is CASSPWTGGPIVAFF. The DNA for the CDR3 is TGTGCCAGCAGCCCCTGGACAGGGGGTCCTATAGTGGCTTTCTTT.

This clonotype has more than one count but fewer than ten. The chain recombines TRBV19 with TRBJ2-5, with 8 bases aligning to TRBD1. Per the germline V gene, CDR1 is LNHDA and CDR2 is SQIVND (reference sequence). This CDR3 has 15 residues. J lost 5 bases, V lost 3 bases, and 8 bases had no gene match. The chain's CDR3 is CASSITPGGFETQYF. The DNA for the CDR3 is TGTGCCAGTAGTATCACTCCAGGGGGCTTCGAGACCCAGTACTTC. Together with reference TRBV19 and TRBJ2-5, the CDR3 gives the full variable domain: DGGITQSPKYLFRKEGQNVTLSCEQNLNHDAMYWYRQDPGQGLRLIYYSQIVNDFQKGDIAEGYSVSREKKESFPLTVTSAQKNPTAFYLCASSITPGGFETQYFGPGTRLLVL.

At least ten counts were recorded for this clonotype. The chain links TRBV12-3 or TRBV12-4 to TRBJ2-7; D possibly corresponds to TRBD1 (6 bases). Between the trimmed V and J ends, which lost 4 bases and 2 bases, there was a span of 12 bases. The CDR3 covers 14 residues. The CDR3 is CASSSWTEAYEQYF. The CDR3 DNA reads TGTGCCAGCAGTTCTTGGACAGAAGCCTACGAGCAGTACTTC.

This clonotype was found a few times. The chain links TRBV11-2 to TRBJ2-3; 15 nucleotides agree with TRBD2. This CDR3 spans 15 amino acids. The germline gives CDR1 SGHAT, CDR2 FQNNGV. Trimming took 5 bases from V and 5 from J; bases not matched to a gene: 2. The DNA for the CDR3 is TGTGCCAGCAGCGGGACTAGCGGGGGGTTAGATACGCAGTATTTT. This encodes CASSGTSGGLDTQYF.

V is TRBV6-2 or TRBV6-3 and J is TRBJ2-5; 9 bases are a match to TRBD2. This CDR3 region has 17 residues. Unmatched junction bases numbered 12, after V lost 7 bases and J lost 0 bases. CDR1 and CDR2 from the germline V gene are MNHEY and SVGEGT. The CDR3 DNA follows: TGTGCCAGCAAACTTCATGGGTCTAGCGGGGACCAAGAGACCCAGTACTTC. Amino acid sequence: CASKLHGSSGDQETQYF.

The chain is built from TRBV12-3 or TRBV12-4 and TRBJ1-6; unclear D gene. The CDR3 has 13 residues. Trimming took 3 bases from V and 7 from J, leaving 7 bases between them. CDR3 sequence (DNA): TGTGCCAGCAGTTTTCGGATGAATTCACCCCTCCACTTT. It specifies CASSFRMNSPLHF.

This clonotype showed up just a few times. V and J are TRBV25-1 and TRBJ2-7, with 9 bases that match TRBD1. V trimming: 6 bases; J trimming: 5 bases; junction bases outside the gene matches: 8. In germline, CDR1 is MGHDK, CDR2 SYGVNS. CDR3 length: 14 amino acids. Here the CDR3 reads CASSRTGDLDEQYF. In DNA, the CDR3 is TGTGCCAGCAGCCGGACAGGGGATTTGGACGAGCAGTACTTC.

There are a few counts of this clonotype. The CDR3 nucleotides read TGTGCCAGTCCGGGAGTTTGCAATCAGCCCCAGCATTTT. This translates into CASPGVCNQPQHF. The chain links TRBV19 to TRBJ1-5, with no clear D. Trimming cost V 8 bases and J 2 bases, with 10 bases left between them. Germline V CDR1 and CDR2: LNHDA, SQIVND (reference sequence). The CDR3 is 13 residues long.

The chain joins TRBV3-1 to TRBJ2-1, with a possible D match to TRBD2 (7 bases). V was shortened by 1 base and J by 9 bases, with 22 bases between the two germline ends. This CDR3 spans 17 amino acids. Germline V gene sequence: CDR1 LGHDT, CDR2 YNNKEL (reference sequence). In nucleotides, the CDR3 is TGTGCCAGCAGCCAAGGTGGAGGACGCGGGGGCCAGGGTGAGCAGTTCTTC. Its protein product is CASSQGGGRGGQGEQFF.

This clonotype was seen repeatedly, ten times or more. This sequence joins TRBV4-2 and TRBJ2-2, with D hard to call. The CDR3 is 16 residues long. Trimming took off 0 bases at V and 1 base at J, with 9 bases between the two ends. Germline CDR1 reads LGHNA; CDR2 reads YNFKEQ. CDR3 nucleotide sequence: TGTGCCAGCAGCCAAGATCTCCGGATGAACACCGGGGAGCTGTTTTTT. This gives the protein CASSQDLRMNTGELFF.

This clonotype was seen only a few times. The CDR3 loop is CSALGADEQFF. CDR3 nucleotides: TGCAGTGCTCTGGGGGCGGATGAGCAGTTCTTC. The chain joins TRBV20-1 to TRBJ2-1; TRBD1 is a possible D gene (6 bases). CDR1 is DFQATT and CDR2 is SNEGSKA in the germline V gene (reference sequence). CDR3 length: 11 amino acids. V was pared by 5 bases and J by 8 bases, with 10 bases between.

The sample holds many counts of this clonotype. The chain couples TRBV20-1 to TRBJ2-3; TRBD2 matches 8 bases. CDR1 is DFQATT and CDR2 is SNEGSKA in the germline V gene (reference sequence). The CDR3 spans 14 residues. V lost 2 bases and J lost 6; bases outside the gene matches: 7. For the CDR3, the DNA is TGCAGTGCTAGACGAGCGGGGGCCCGGGATACGCAGTATTTT. The encoded protein is CSARRAGARDTQYF.